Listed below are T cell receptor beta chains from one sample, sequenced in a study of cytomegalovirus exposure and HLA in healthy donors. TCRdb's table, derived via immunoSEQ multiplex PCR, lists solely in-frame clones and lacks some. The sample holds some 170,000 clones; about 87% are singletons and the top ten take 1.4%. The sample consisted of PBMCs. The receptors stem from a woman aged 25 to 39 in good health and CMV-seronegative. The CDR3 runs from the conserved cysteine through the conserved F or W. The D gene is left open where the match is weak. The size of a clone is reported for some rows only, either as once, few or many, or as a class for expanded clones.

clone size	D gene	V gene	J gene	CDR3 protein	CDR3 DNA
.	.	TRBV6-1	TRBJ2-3	CASSDLDFTDTQYF	TGTGCCAGCAGTGATTTGGACTTCACAGATACGCAGTATTTT
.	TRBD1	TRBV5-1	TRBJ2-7	CASSRTGGAYEQYF	TGCGCCAGCAGCAGGACAGGGGGCGCCTACGAGCAGTACTTC
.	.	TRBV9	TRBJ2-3	CASSPRLTWDTQYF	TGTGCCAGCAGCCCAAGACTCACTTGGGATACGCAGTATTTT
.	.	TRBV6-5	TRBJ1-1	CASSLDRNTEAFF	TGTGCCAGCAGCCTGGACAGGAACACTGAAGCTTTCTTT
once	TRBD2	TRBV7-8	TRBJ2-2	CASSLARLAGGRGTGELFF	TGTGCCAGCAGCTTAGCGCGGCTAGCGGGGGGGCGGGGCACCGGGGAGCTGTTTTTT
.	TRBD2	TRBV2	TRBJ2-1	CASSEVTSGAYNEQFF	TGTGCCAGCAGTGAAGTTACTAGCGGGGCCTACAATGAGCAGTTCTTC
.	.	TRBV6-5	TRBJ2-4	CASSGARGGKNIQYF	TGTGCCAGCAGTGGGGCCAGAGGTGGCAAAAACATTCAGTACTTC
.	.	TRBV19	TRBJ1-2	CASSQSRSGYGYTF	TGTGCCAGTAGCCAAAGCAGGTCAGGCTATGGCTACACCTTC
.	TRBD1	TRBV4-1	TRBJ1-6	CASSQTGTGTTPLHF	TGCGCCAGCAGCCAAACCGGGACAGGGACTACACCCCTCCACTTT
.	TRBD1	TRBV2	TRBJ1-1	CASSDARGQGPPITEAFF	TGTGCCAGCAGTGACGCAAGGGGGCAGGGGCCCCCTATCACTGAAGCTTTCTTT
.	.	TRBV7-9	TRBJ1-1	CASSLLGAANTEAFF	TGTGCCAGCAGCTTACTGGGGGCGGCGAACACTGAAGCTTTCTTT
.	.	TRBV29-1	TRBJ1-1	CSAGAGGRGAFF	TGCAGCGCCGGGGCGGGGGGCAGGGGAGCTTTCTTT
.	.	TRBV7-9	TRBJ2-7	CASSQRTNYEQYF	TGTGCCAGCAGCCAAAGGACTAACTACGAGCAGTACTTC
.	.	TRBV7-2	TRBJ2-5	CASSLFASAQETQYF	TGTGCCAGCAGCTTATTTGCCAGTGCACAAGAGACCCAGTACTTC
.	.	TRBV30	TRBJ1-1	CAWSNRQVRAFF	TGTGCCTGGAGTAATCGGCAGGTGAGAGCTTTCTTT
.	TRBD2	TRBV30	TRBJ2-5	CAWSKRGGGRQETQYF	TGTGCCTGGAGTAAACGGGGGGGAGGACGACAAGAGACCCAGTACTTC
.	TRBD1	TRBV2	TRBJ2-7	CASSAGTGEHEQYF	TGTGCCAGCAGTGCCGGGACAGGGGAACACGAGCAGTACTTC
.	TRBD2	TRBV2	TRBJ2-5	CASSSVKRGPGETQYF	TGTGCCAGCAGTTCGGTTAAGCGGGGCCCTGGGGAGACCCAGTACTTC
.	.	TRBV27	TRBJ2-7	CASSPDTYEQYF	TGTGCCAGCAGTCCCGACACCTACGAGCAGTACTTC
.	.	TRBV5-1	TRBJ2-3	CASSQAGREWSTDTQYF	TGCGCCAGCAGCCAAGCAGGGCGGGAATGGAGCACAGATACGCAGTATTTT
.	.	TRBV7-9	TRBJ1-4	CASSFSEKLFF	TGTGCCAGCAGCTTTTCAGAAAAACTGTTTTTT
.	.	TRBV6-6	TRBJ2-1	CASAGFYNEQFF	TGTGCCAGCGCCGGGTTCTACAATGAGCAGTTCTTC
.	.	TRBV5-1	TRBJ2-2	CASSLSGSNTGELFF	TGCGCCAGCAGCTTATCTGGGAGCAACACCGGGGAGCTGTTTTTT
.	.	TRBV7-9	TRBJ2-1	CASSLSIGESYNEQFF	TGTGCCAGCAGCTTATCTATCGGGGAGTCCTACAATGAGCAGTTCTTC
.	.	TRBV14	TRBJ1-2	CASSQEVVGYGYTF	TGTGCCAGCAGCCAAGAGGTAGTCGGCTATGGCTACACCTTC
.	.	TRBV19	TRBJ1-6	CASKAVGERSPLHF	TGTGCCAGTAAAGCAGTGGGAGAAAGGTCACCCCTCCACTTT
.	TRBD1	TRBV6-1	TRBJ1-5	CASSADRGGRQPQHF	TGTGCCAGCAGCGCGGACAGGGGCGGTCGTCAGCCCCAGCATTTT
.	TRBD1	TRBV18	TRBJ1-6	CASSPQASGQGSPLHF	TGTGCCAGCTCACCCCAGGCCTCGGGACAGGGTTCACCCCTCCACTTT
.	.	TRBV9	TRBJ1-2	CASSVAVNYGYTF	TGTGCCAGCAGCGTAGCAGTTAACTATGGCTACACCTTC
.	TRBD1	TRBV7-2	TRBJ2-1	CASRSGQGRSNEQFF	TGTGCCAGCAGGTCCGGACAGGGGCGCTCCAATGAGCAGTTCTTC
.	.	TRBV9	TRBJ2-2	CASSVHEPGVSLFTGELFF	TGTGCCAGCAGCGTCCACGAACCAGGGGTTTCACTTTTTACCGGGGAGCTGTTTTTT
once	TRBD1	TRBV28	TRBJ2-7	CASSYPTTRTGRSYEQYF	TGTGCCAGCAGTTACCCCACAACTAGGACAGGGAGGTCCTACGAGCAGTACTTC
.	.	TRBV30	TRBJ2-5	CAWSVLRGRGETQYF	TGTGCCTGGAGTGTACTGCGAGGGAGAGGAGAGACCCAGTACTTC
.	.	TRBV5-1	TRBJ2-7	CASSLAGRNSYEQYF	TGCGCCAGCAGCTTGGCCGGTCGTAACTCTTACGAGCAGTACTTC
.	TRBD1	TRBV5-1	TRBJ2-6	CASSLGLGQGFSGANVLTF	TGCGCCAGCAGCTTGGGTCTGGGACAGGGATTTTCTGGGGCCAACGTCCTGACTTTC
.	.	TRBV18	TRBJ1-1	CASSTRQRYTEAFF	TGTGCCAGCTCAACCAGACAGCGTTACACTGAAGCTTTCTTT
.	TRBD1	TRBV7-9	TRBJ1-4	CASSFDRGYEKLFF	TGTGCCAGCAGCTTTGACAGGGGATATGAAAAACTGTTTTTT
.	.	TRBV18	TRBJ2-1	CASLRAVDEQFF	TGTGCCAGCTTAAGAGCGGTAGATGAGCAGTTCTTC
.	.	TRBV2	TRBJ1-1	CAGGDGVKNTEAFF	TGTGCCGGGGGGGACGGGGTTAAGAACACTGAAGCTTTCTTT
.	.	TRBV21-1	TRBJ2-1	CASSKWSQGPYNEQFF	TGTGCCAGCAGCAAATGGTCCCAGGGGCCCTACAATGAGCAGTTCTTC